This T cell receptor beta chain was profiled in a study of shared clonotypes between healthy human individuals. Assay: immunoSEQ multiplex PCR; the TCRdb copy retains only in-frame clones and omits some. The table records under 2.5 million clones, just under 95% of them present only once. With regard to this clone: Other DNA sequences from this sample encode an identical CDR3 as well.

The receptor's source is a man aged 18 to 30 in good health. Some clones in this sample may be carry-over from other donors' samples. The sequencing input was naive CD4+ T cells from PBMCs. Subset reported: CD45RA+ positively selected.

The DNA of the CDR3 is TGTGCCACCAGCAGAGAGACAGGGAGCTCCTACGAGCAGTACTTC. Residues: CATSRETGSSYEQYF. This chain joins TRBV15 and TRBJ2-7; 7 positions match TRBD1. Trimming took 0 bases from V and 0 from J; bases not matched to a gene: 2. The germline V gene has CDR1 LNHNV and CDR2 YYDKDF (reference sequence). This CDR3 has 15 amino acids.